This record covers a single T cell receptor (beta chain). These data originate in a study of technical replicates of blood from a handful of donors. Produced via immunoSEQ multiplex PCR; TCRdb's table is partial and in-frame only. The sample records about 61,000 clones, more than 95% being singletons. This sequence originates from a human donor in good health. Specimen: T cells isolated from PBMCs.

CDR3 region: CASGASGITDTQYF. The CDR3, as DNA: TGTGCCAGCGGGGCTAGCGGAATCACAGATACGCAGTATTTT. The V and J genes are TRBV28 and TRBJ2-3, with 7 bases matching TRBD2. V trimming: 8 bases; J trimming: 2 bases; junction bases outside the gene matches: 7. Per the germline V gene, CDR1 is MDHEN and CDR2 is SYDVKM. The CDR3 sequence is 14 residues long.